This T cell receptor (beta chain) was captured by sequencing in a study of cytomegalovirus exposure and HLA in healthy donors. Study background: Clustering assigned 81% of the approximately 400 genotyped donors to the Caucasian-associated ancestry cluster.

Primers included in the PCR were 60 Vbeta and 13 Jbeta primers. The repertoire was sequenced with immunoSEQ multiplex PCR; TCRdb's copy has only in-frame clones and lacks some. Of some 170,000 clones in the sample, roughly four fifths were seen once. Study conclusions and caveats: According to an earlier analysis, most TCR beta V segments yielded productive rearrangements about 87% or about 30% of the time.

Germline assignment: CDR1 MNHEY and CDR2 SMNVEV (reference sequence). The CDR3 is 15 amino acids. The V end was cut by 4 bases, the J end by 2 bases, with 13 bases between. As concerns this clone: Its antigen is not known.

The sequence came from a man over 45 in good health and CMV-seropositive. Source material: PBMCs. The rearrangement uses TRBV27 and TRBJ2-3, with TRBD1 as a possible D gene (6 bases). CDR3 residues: CASSSRTVSTDTQYF. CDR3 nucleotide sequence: TGTGCCAGCAGTTCCCGGACAGTGTCCACAGATACGCAGTATTTT.